This TCR beta chain was profiled in a study of response to subunit inactivated influenza vaccine. This clonotype was seen only a few times. TCRdb fed the RT-PCR reads into MiXCR, producing one record per CDR3 protein. The sample lists about 540,000 distinct CDR3 sequences; 20% to 25% were seen once. The V end lost 5 bases, the J end lost 6 bases, and 15 bases lay between the germline ends. The CDR3 runs 14 residues. Looked up from germline, CDR1 is SGHDT and CDR2 is YYEEEE. The sample also formed part of further work on T cells expressing NK-cell markers. Per that paper: The authors generated TCR beta cDNA through 5'RACE template switching with UMIs. Sequenced donors, eight in total, included seven who were HCMV-seropositive and one who was seronegative. Dominant NKG2C+ clonotype frequencies of roughly 1.0-8% of CD8+ T cells were measured in about 6 donors.

Specimen: CD4+ T cells sorted from PBMCs, collected approximately 12 days after vaccination. The sequence derives from a man aged 50-59 years who received an inactivated influenza vaccine. The V and J genes are TRBV5-6 and TRBJ2-1; D might be TRBD1 (6 bases). CDR3 in amino acids: CASRAQGMANEQFF. CDR3 sequence (DNA): TGTGCCAGCAGGGCGCAGGGGATGGCCAATGAGCAGTTCTTC.